In its sample, the clone carrying this T cell receptor beta chain was seen many times. The V end lost 4 bases, the J end lost 3 bases, and 19 bases lay between the germline ends. Per germline, CDR1 SGHRS and CDR2 YFSETQ. CDR3 length: 16 residues. This entry comes from a study of regulatory T cells in long-lasting Graves disease. Time point specified: newly diagnosed GD, antithyroid drugs for less than 3 months. Construction of the TCR library relied on RNA isolated from PBMCs. The authors built TCR beta libraries using iRepertoire HTBI primers and Arm-PCR of CDR3 regions. TCRdb re-called the multiplex PCR reads through MiXCR, storing one row per CDR3 protein. The sample holds around 400,000 distinct CDR3 sequences, around 16% seen once.

This clonotype was sampled from a female donor with Graves disease. The chain is built from TRBV5-1 and TRBJ1-1, with a tentative D call TRBD1 (6 bases). The sample in question was peripheral blood mononuclear cells (PBMCs), obtained at new diagnosis, from a patient treated with antithyroid drugs. For the CDR3, the DNA is TGCGCCAGCAGCCTGCCCTCGACAGGACCAGACACTGAAGCTTTCTTT. It is translated as CASSLPSTGPDTEAFF. Complete variable domain (other parts from reference TRBV5-1 and TRBJ1-1): KAGVTQTPRYLIKTRGQQVTLSCSPISGHRSVSWYQQTPGQGLQFLFEYFSETQRNKGNFPGRFSGRQFSNSRSEMNVSTLELGDSALYLCASSLPSTGPDTEAFFGQGTRLTVV.